Each of the 14 T cell receptor beta chains below was sequenced from the same sample in a study of CD8+CD57+ T cells in acquired aplastic anemia. Using genomic DNA as the template, TCR beta VDJ and CDR3 profiling was carried out. TCRdb re-called the reads through MiXCR, storing one row per CDR3 protein. Among more than 150,000 distinct CDR3 sequences listed, around three fifths were seen once. Source material: sorted CD4+, CD8+, or CD8+CD57+ T cells (not recorded which) from PBMCs. The source is a human donor with severe aplastic anemia or a healthy control (not recorded which).

V usage is TRBV20-1 and J usage is TRBJ2-7; unclear D gene. From germline, CDR1 is DFQATT and CDR2 SNEGSKA (reference sequence). V was cut by 6 bases and J by 7 bases, with 13 bases left in between. This CDR3 contains 11 residues. The CDR3 protein is CSAERGNEQYF. In DNA form, the CDR3 reads TGCAGTGCGGAGCGTGGTAATGAGCAGTACTTC.

The chain combines TRBV13 with TRBJ2-1, with no clear D. The length of the CDR3 is 12 residues. Trimming shortened V by 0 bases and J by 10 bases, and 7 bases separated the two germline ends. Germline loops: CDR1 PRHDT, CDR2 FYEKMQ (reference sequence). The CDR3 reads CASSLGLGEQFF. The CDR3 region has the DNA TGTGCCAGCAGCTTAGGCCTAGGGGAGCAGTTCTTC.

The chain employs TRBV9 and TRBJ2-5, with D possibly TRBD1 on 6 matching bases. The DNA end lines up better with TRBJ2-7; the J call may be wrong. The CDR3 runs to 17 residues. The germline V gene has CDR1 SGDLS and CDR2 YYNGEE. The DNA of the CDR3 is TGTGCCAGCAGCAACTCATTACAGGGATCCGTTACCTACGAGCAGTACTTC. It is translated as CASSNSLQGSVTYEQYF.

Points on this clonotype: Sequence at one end of the junction differs from germline and may be a read error. The chain carries TRBV2 and TRBJ2-7, with 10 nucleotides matching TRBD2. The CDR3 has 15 amino acids. The germline gives CDR1 SNHLY, CDR2 FYNNEI. This CDR3 is CTSIAGGSSSYEQYF. The CDR3 DNA sequence: TGTACCAGCATAGCGGGGGGATCGAGCTCCTACGAGCAGTACTTC.

The rearrangement joins TRBV20-1 to TRBJ1-2; D is uncertain. Trimming took 0 bases from V and 0 from J, leaving 11 bases between them. This CDR3 comprises 15 residues. Germline V lookup: CDR1 DFQATT, CDR2 SNEGSKA (reference sequence). The CDR3, as DNA: TGCAGTGCTAGAGATGTGGCAGTAGCTAACTATGGCTACACCTTC. It specifies CSARDVAVANYGYTF.

CDR3 sequence (DNA): TGTGCCAGTAGTATCTTGTGGACTAGCGGGGGAAGCACAGATACGCAGTATTTT. Its translation is CASSILWTSGGSTDTQYF. This chain uses TRBV19 with TRBJ2-3, with 13 positions matching TRBD2. The germline CDR1 and CDR2 sequences are LNHDA and SQIVND (reference sequence). Losses at the gene ends were 3 bases for V and 0 bases for J; bases not matched to a gene: 6. This CDR3 has 18 amino acids. Using reference TRBV19 and TRBJ2-3 for the parts outside the CDR3, the full variable domain is DGGITQSPKYLFRKEGQNVTLSCEQNLNHDAMYWYRQDPGQGLRLIYYSQIVNDFQKGDIAEGYSVSREKKESFPLTVTSAQKNPTAFYLCASSILWTSGGSTDTQYFGPGTRLTVL.

The chain employs TRBV10-3 and TRBJ2-2; perhaps TRBD1 as D (5 bases). V was shortened by 0 bases and J by 5 bases, with 7 bases between the two germline ends. Germline CDR1 ENHRY, CDR2 SYGVKD. The CDR3 is made up of 14 amino acids. The CDR3 protein is CAISESDITGELFF. The CDR3 DNA follows: TGTGCCATCAGTGAGTCGGACATAACCGGGGAGCTGTTTTTT.

This clonotype was observed once. The gene calls are TRBV20-1 and TRBJ2-1, with TRBD1 matching 8 bases. Looked up from germline, CDR1 is DFQATT and CDR2 is SNEGSKA (reference sequence). The CDR3 has 15 amino acids. The trim removed 6 bases at V and 0 bases at J, leaving 7 bases unmatched. CDR3 in amino acids: CSAPHRGFSYNEQFF. CDR3 nucleotide sequence: TGCAGTGCACCTCACAGGGGGTTCTCCTACAATGAGCAGTTCTTC.

The chain joins TRBV30 to TRBJ2-2, with 9 bases aligning to TRBD1. This CDR3 contains 13 residues. The germline gives CDR1 GTSNPN, CDR2 SVGIG (reference sequence). V lost 5 bases, J lost 4 bases, and 2 bases stayed unmatched. The CDR3: CAWGTGTTGELFF. The CDR3 coding sequence is TGTGCCTGGGGGACAGGGACCACCGGGGAGCTGTTTTTT.

Only a few counts were recorded for this clonotype. The rearrangement joins TRBV2 to TRBJ2-3; D ambiguous. Germline CDR1 and CDR2: SNHLY and FYNNEI. CDR3 size: 15 residues. V lost 6 bases, J lost 0 bases, and 13 bases lay in between. Here the CDR3 reads CASSLTGSSTDTQYF. CDR3 coding DNA: TGTGCCAGCAGCTTAACCGGGTCTAGCACAGATACGCAGTATTTT.

This clonotype has at least ten counts. The genes are TRBV6-1 and TRBJ1-1, with 7 bases fitting TRBD1. The CDR3 has 14 amino acids. J lost 4 bases, V lost 7 bases, and 9 bases had no gene match. CDR1 and CDR2 (germline): MNHNS, SASEGT. The CDR3 region has the DNA TGTGCCAGCATTATCCGACAGGGTAGCACTGAAGCTTTCTTT. It specifies CASIIRQGSTEAFF.

V gene TRBV6-2 or TRBV6-3 combines with J gene TRBJ2-7, with TRBD2 matching over 8 bases. Per germline, CDR1 MNHEY and CDR2 SVGEGT. This CDR3 region has 16 residues. J was trimmed by 5 bases and V by 2 bases; bases with no gene match: 11. DNA for the CDR3: TGTGCCAGCAGTTACGGCGCGGGAGGAGGTCATGACGAGCAGTACTTC. It yields the protein CASSYGAGGGHDEQYF.

This clonotype has a count of ten or more. The CDR3 sequence: CASSFRRTNEKLFF. The CDR3 DNA reads TGTGCCAGCAGCTTTCGTCGGACTAATGAAAAACTGTTTTTT. The chain combines TRBV5-6 with TRBJ1-4; D gene ambiguous. V was pared by 2 bases and J by 2 bases, with 7 bases between. Germline-derived CDR1 and CDR2 are SGHDT and YYEEEE. CDR3 length equals 14 residues.

This clonotype appeared a few times. V and J are TRBV14 and TRBJ2-5; either TRBD1 or TRBD2 may supply D (5 bases each). This CDR3 spans 14 amino acids. CDR1 and CDR2 (germline): SGHDN, FVKESK. The V and J ends lost 1 base and 7 bases respectively, with 13 bases between them. The CDR3 DNA reads as TGTGCCAGCAGCCAAGTAGAGGGGTTTGGGACCCAGTACTTC. It yields the protein CASSQVEGFGTQYF.